What follows are 23 T cell receptor beta chains derived from one specimen sequenced in a study of T-cell reconstitution after alpha-beta-depleted transplantation in children (dated by TCRdb to 2016 to 2017). The library was obtained by PCR. The sequencing machine was an Illumina HiSeq 2500. Molecular barcoding was employed in the preparation of TCR libraries, with unique molecular identifiers being used to normalize TCRbeta repertoire quantification. The public reads were reanalyzed by TCRdb: fastp trimming at Q25, MiXCR alignment, in-frame beta chains only. Each CDR3 protein appears once, grouped with its most common genes and DNA. A total of roughly 790,000 distinct CDR3 sequences appear in this sample, less than 20% of them only once. In total, the top ten clones hold roughly 5% of the sample. The sample's treatment or condition label, decoded: allogeneic hematopoietic cell transplantation with graft depleted of TCRalphabeta T cells and CD19 B cells.

The starting material was PBMCs, mostly from graft donor cells, obtained 360 days after TCRalphabeta/CD19-depleted stem cell transplant. These receptors all stem from a male patient aged 10 to 17 who had a stem cell transplant for acute lymphoblastic leukemia, so the T cells may come from the graft donor.

Ten or more counts support this clonotype. This chain links TRBV18 with TRBJ2-5; D could derive from TRBD1 or TRBD2 (5 bases each). CDR1 and CDR2 (germline): KGHSH, LQKENI. The V end was cut by 2 bases, the J end by 3 bases, with 16 bases between. This CDR3 region has 16 residues. The CDR3 reads CASSPRDVETKETQYF. The CDR3 coding sequence is TGTGCCAGCTCACCAAGGGACGTCGAAACCAAAGAGACCCAGTACTTC.

The table lists this clonotype with many counts. The chain carries TRBV5-6 and TRBJ2-1, with D uncertain. V shed 2 bases and J shed 0 bases, with 6 bases lying between them. The length of the CDR3 is 14 residues. Germline CDR1 is SGHDT and CDR2 is YYEEEE. The CDR3 DNA reads as TGTGCCAGCAGCTTCTACGACTCCTACAATGAGCAGTTCTTC. It encodes CASSFYDSYNEQFF.

The sample holds a few counts of this clonotype. The rearrangement uses TRBV12-3 or TRBV12-4 and TRBJ2-3; D tentatively fits TRBD1 or TRBD2 (5 bases each). V was trimmed by 2 bases and J by 2 bases, leaving 20 bases between them. This CDR3 has 18 residues. CDR3 in DNA: TGTGCCAGCAGTTTAAAGGGCACGGGGCGGCCTCACACAGATACGCAGTATTTT. Its protein is CASSLKGTGRPHTDTQYF.

Only a few counts were recorded for this clonotype. This rearrangement joins TRBV20-1 to TRBJ2-4; 7 bases map to TRBD1. CDR1 DFQATT and CDR2 SNEGSKA come from the germline V gene (reference sequence). Germline trimming cut 5 bases from V and 7 bases from J; bases unmatched to any gene: 8. The CDR3 runs to 13 residues. This CDR3 is CSAQHRGANIQYF. The CDR3 nucleotides are TGCAGTGCTCAACACAGGGGAGCGAACATTCAGTACTTC.

This sequence joins TRBV7-2 and TRBJ2-5; 11 nucleotides align to TRBD2. J gave up 5 bases and V 7 bases, and 3 bases lay outside the gene matches. This CDR3 comprises 13 residues. Germline CDR1 and CDR2: SGHTA and FQGNSA. The CDR3 loop reads CASTSGRFETQYF. DNA of the CDR3: TGTGCCAGCACTAGCGGGAGGTTTGAGACCCAGTACTTC.

This chain links TRBV29-1 with TRBJ1-1, with D perhaps matching TRBD1 (6 bases). This CDR3 is 16 amino acids long. Germline V CDR1 and CDR2: SQVTM, ANQGSEA. The ends were cut back, 3 bases at V and 4 bases at J, with 21 bases in the middle. The CDR3 bases are TGCAGCGTTGACCTCTTGGCAAGGGGGGCCGGCACTGAAGCTTTCTTT. This codes for CSVDLLARGAGTEAFF.

This clonotype was counted between two and nine times. J is TRBJ1-5 and V is TRBV4-1; D is unresolved. V was shortened by 2 bases and J by 7 bases, with 15 bases between the two germline ends. This CDR3 comprises 15 residues. Germline V lookup: CDR1 MGHRA, CDR2 YSYEKL. Written as DNA, the CDR3 is TGCGCCAGCAGCCAACGAATCTTCAGCGGGCAGCCCCAGCATTTT. It yields the protein CASSQRIFSGQPQHF.

This clonotype appeared a few times. The V gene is TRBV5-4, the J gene TRBJ2-7, with 7 bases that match TRBD2. V lost 4 bases to trimming and J lost 6 bases; unmatched junction nucleotides: 10. The germline V gene encodes CDR1 SGHNT and CDR2 YYREEE (reference sequence). The CDR3 covers 14 residues. CDR3 in amino acids: CASSRGVVGFEQYF. CDR3 nucleotides: TGTGCCAGCAGCCGGGGGGTTGTTGGGTTCGAGCAGTACTTC.

This clonotype was counted a few times. V and J are TRBV12-3 or TRBV12-4 and TRBJ1-1; D call uncertain. Between the trimmed V and J ends, which lost 7 bases and 8 bases, there was a span of 11 bases. The CDR3 extends over 11 amino acids. Here the CDR3 reads CASIIGREAFF. As DNA, the CDR3 is TGTGCCAGCATAATCGGACGAGAAGCTTTCTTT.

The chain has TRBV12-3 or TRBV12-4 and TRBJ1-4, with D maybe TRBD1 (5 bases). Deletions cut 6 bases from V and 7 bases from J, with 12 bases between. The CDR3 is 13 residues long. The CDR3 bases are TGTGCCAGCAGGGGAAAGGGACCTGAAAAACTGTTTTTT. Its protein is CASRGKGPEKLFF.

The sample holds a few counts of this clonotype. CDR3 amino acids: CASSAGRARGEQYF. In nucleotides, the CDR3 is TGCGCCAGCAGCGCCGGGAGAGCTAGAGGGGAGCAGTACTTC. The chain uses TRBV5-1 and TRBJ2-7; D possibly corresponds to TRBD2 (6 bases). Trimming removed 4 bases from V and 7 bases from J, with 18 bases in between. There are 14 residues in the CDR3. Per germline, CDR1 SGHRS and CDR2 YFSETQ.

The chain has TRBV30 and TRBJ1-1; 9 bases are shared with TRBD1. The CDR3 is 13 residues long. Germline-derived CDR1 and CDR2 are GTSNPN and SVGIG (reference sequence). The ends lost 5 bases at V and 0 bases at J; junction bases unmatched: 1. The CDR3 nucleotides are TGTGCCTGGGGGACAGGGATGAACACTGAAGCTTTCTTT. It codes for CAWGTGMNTEAFF.

Only a few counts were recorded for this clonotype. CDR3 DNA sequence: TGCGCCAGCAGTGAGCCCCTCTACGAGCAGTACTTC. It translates to CASSEPLYEQYF. The V call is TRBV10-2, the J call TRBJ2-7; D is unclear. The CDR3 runs to 12 residues. CDR1 WSHSY and CDR2 SAAADI come from the germline V gene. Trimming took off 2 bases at V and 3 bases at J, with 5 bases between the two ends.

This clonotype was seen a few times. The rearrangement links TRBV5-4 to TRBJ2-4, with D perhaps matching TRBD2 (5 bases). CDR1 SGHNT and CDR2 YYREEE come from the germline V gene (reference sequence). Trimming removed 1 base at V and 2 bases at J, with 13 bases between. This CDR3 comprises 16 residues. CDR3 bases: TGTGCCAGCAGCTTGCCGCGCCGGGGTACCAAAAACATTCAGTACTTC. The encoded protein is CASSLPRRGTKNIQYF.

This clonotype turned up a few times. This chain uses TRBV5-1 with TRBJ2-6; no definite D call. The length of the CDR3 is 15 residues. Per the germline V gene, CDR1 is SGHRS and CDR2 is YFSETQ. The ends were cut back, 7 bases at V and 4 bases at J, with 15 bases in the middle. CDR3: CASRPPFSGANVLTF. For the CDR3, the DNA is TGCGCCAGCCGACCCCCTTTCTCGGGGGCCAACGTCCTGACTTTC.

The sample holds a few counts of this clonotype. The chain joins TRBV5-1 to TRBJ2-5; D ambiguous. The V end was cut by 4 bases, the J end by 5 bases, with 12 bases between. In germline, CDR1 is SGHRS, CDR2 YFSETQ. The CDR3 totals 13 residues. The CDR3: CASSGVMGETQYF. The CDR3 coding sequence is TGCGCCAGCAGCGGAGTAATGGGGGAGACCCAGTACTTC.

In this sample, this clonotype turned up many times. The chain joins TRBV11-2 to TRBJ2-3; D not certain. V lost 5 bases and J 4 bases, leaving 13 bases between the germline ends. The CDR3 spans 14 residues. CDR1 and CDR2 from the germline V gene are SGHAT and FQNNGV. The CDR3 loop is CASSPWAVADTQYF. The CDR3 nucleotides read TGTGCCAGCAGCCCCTGGGCCGTGGCAGATACGCAGTATTTT. Filled out from reference TRBV11-2 and TRBJ2-3, the complete variable domain reads EAGVAQSPRYKIIEKRQSVAFWCNPISGHATLYWYQQILGQGPKLLIQFQNNGVVDDSQLPKDRFSAERLKGVDSTLKIQPAKLEDSAVYLCASSPWAVADTQYFGPGTRLTVL.

There are many counts of this clonotype. CDR3 DNA: TGCAGCGTTGCCGGTCTAGCGGGAGGACACACAGATACGCAGTATTTT. It codes for CSVAGLAGGHTDTQYF. The chain recombines TRBV29-1 with TRBJ2-3, with TRBD2 matching over 11 bases. Germline V gene sequence: CDR1 SQVTM, CDR2 ANQGSEA. CDR3 length: 16 residues. The V and J ends lost 4 bases and 2 bases, in that order; junction bases with no gene match: 8.

V gene TRBV12-3 or TRBV12-4 combines with J gene TRBJ2-7, with D maybe TRBD1 (5 bases). This CDR3 contains 16 residues. V dropped 8 bases and J dropped 3 bases, with 23 bases sitting between them. The CDR3 nucleotides are TGTGCCAGCGGGCCTGGCAGGGCATCGCCAAACTACGAGCAGTACTTC. This gives the protein CASGPGRASPNYEQYF.

Comment on this clonotype: Here the CDR3 omits its conserved ending phenylalanine or tryptophan, so a read error is the likely source. V gene TRBV7-2 combines with J gene TRBJ1-5; 10 bases are shared with TRBD1. Germline V lookup: CDR1 SGHTA, CDR2 FQGNSA. J gave up 13 bases and V 4 bases, and 7 bases lay outside the gene matches. This CDR3 region has 13 residues. CDR3 in amino acids: CASSWRGQGTQHY. The DNA of the CDR3 is TGTGCCAGCAGCTGGAGGGGACAGGGGACTCAGCATTAT.

This clonotype occurred a few times. V is TRBV20-1 and J is TRBJ1-2; possible D gene TRBD1, 5 bases. The CDR3 has 13 amino acids. Trimming cost V 8 bases and J 6 bases, with 19 bases left between them. CDR1 is DFQATT, CDR2 SNEGSKA, per germline (reference sequence). CDR3 DNA: TGCAGTCTTCGACTGAGAGGGGCCCATGGCTACACCTTC. Its translation is CSLRLRGAHGYTF.

The J gene is TRBJ2-1, the V gene TRBV5-1; 8 nucleotides align to TRBD1. The CDR3 extends over 15 amino acids. The ends lost 2 bases at V and 4 bases at J; junction bases unmatched: 5. From germline, CDR1 is SGHRS and CDR2 YFSETQ. The chain's CDR3 is CASSLPTGGYNEQFF. The CDR3 bases are TGCGCCAGCAGCTTACCCACAGGGGGATACAATGAGCAGTTCTTC.

This clonotype was seen many times. The chain couples TRBV7-9 to TRBJ2-1; no clear D. CDR1 SEHNR and CDR2 FQNEAQ come from the germline V gene (reference sequence). V gave up 2 bases and J gave up 9 bases, with 2 bases separating them. The CDR3 has 10 amino acids. The CDR3 protein is CASSLIEQFF. The CDR3 nucleotides read TGTGCCAGCAGCTTAATTGAGCAGTTCTTC.